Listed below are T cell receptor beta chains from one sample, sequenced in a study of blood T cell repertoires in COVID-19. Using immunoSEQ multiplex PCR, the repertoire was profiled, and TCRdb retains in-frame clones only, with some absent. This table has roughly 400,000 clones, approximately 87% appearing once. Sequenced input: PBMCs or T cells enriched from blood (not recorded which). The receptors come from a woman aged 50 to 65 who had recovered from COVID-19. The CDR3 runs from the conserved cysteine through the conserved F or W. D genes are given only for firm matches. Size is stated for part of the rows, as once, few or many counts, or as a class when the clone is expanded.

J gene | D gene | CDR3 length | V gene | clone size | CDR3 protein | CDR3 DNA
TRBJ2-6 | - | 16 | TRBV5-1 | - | CASSLYRGTGANVLTF | TGCGCCAGCAGCTTGTATAGGGGGACTGGGGCCAACGTCCTGACTTTC
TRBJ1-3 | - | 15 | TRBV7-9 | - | CASSLVSSSGNTIYF | TGTGCCAGCAGCTTAGTATCCAGCTCTGGAAACACCATATATTTT
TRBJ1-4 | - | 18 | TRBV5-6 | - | CASSLWIGGSRTNEKLFF | TGTGCCAGCAGCTTGTGGATTGGGGGCTCTCGGACTAATGAAAAACTGTTTTTT
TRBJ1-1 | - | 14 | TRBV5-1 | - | CASSFFGSNTEAFF | TGCGCCAGCAGCTTCTTCGGTAGTAACACTGAAGCTTTCTTT
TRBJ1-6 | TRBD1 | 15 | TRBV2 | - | CASSGDRGGNSPLHF | TGTGCCAGCAGTGGGGACAGGGGTGGCAATTCACCCCTCCACTTT
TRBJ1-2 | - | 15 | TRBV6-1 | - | CASSERRGGAYGYTF | TGTGCCAGCAGTGAGAGGAGGGGGGGCGCTTATGGCTACACCTTC
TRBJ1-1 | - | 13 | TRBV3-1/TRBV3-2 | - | CASSQEGAAEAFF | TGTGCCAGCAGCCAAGAGGGGGCAGCTGAAGCTTTCTTT
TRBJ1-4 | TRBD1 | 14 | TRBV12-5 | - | CASGPGTGSEKLFF | TGTGCTAGTGGCCCCGGGACAGGGAGTGAAAAACTGTTTTTT
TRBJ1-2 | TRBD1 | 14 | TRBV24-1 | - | CATSELGQDNGYTF | TGTGCCACCAGTGAATTAGGACAGGATAACGGCTACACCTTC
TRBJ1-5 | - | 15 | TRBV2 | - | CASSEALGSNQPQHF | TGTGCCAGCAGTGAAGCTTTGGGCAGCAATCAGCCCCAGCATTTT
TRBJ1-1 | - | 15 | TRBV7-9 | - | CASSLGSSGNTEAFF | TGTGCCAGCAGCTTAGGATCATCAGGGAACACTGAAGCTTTCTTT
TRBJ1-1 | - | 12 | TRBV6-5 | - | CASSYTGTEAFF | TGTGCCAGCAGTTACACGGGAACTGAAGCTTTCTTT
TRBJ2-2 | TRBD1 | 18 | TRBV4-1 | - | CASSQDRRQGSRTGELFF | TGCGCCAGCAGCCAAGATCGCCGACAGGGGAGTAGGACCGGGGAGCTGTTTTTT
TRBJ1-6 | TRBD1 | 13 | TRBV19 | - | CASSRDSNSPLHF | TGTGCCAGTAGTCGGGACAGTAATTCACCCCTCCACTTT
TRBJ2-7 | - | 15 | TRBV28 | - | CASRPQGAGSYEQYF | TGTGCCAGCAGGCCTCAGGGAGCGGGCTCCTACGAGCAGTACTTC
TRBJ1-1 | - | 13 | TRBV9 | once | CASSSRQNTEAFF | TGTGCCAGCAGCTCTCGACAGAACACTGAAGCTTTCTTT
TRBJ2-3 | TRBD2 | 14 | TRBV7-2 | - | CASSVLAREGTQYF | TGTGCCAGCAGCGTACTAGCGAGGGAGGGGACGCAGTATTTT
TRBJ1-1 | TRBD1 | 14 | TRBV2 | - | CASNRQGFRTEAFF | TGTGCCAGCAACCGACAGGGATTTAGAACTGAAGCTTTCTTT
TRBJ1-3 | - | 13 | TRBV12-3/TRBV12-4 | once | CASSLSRVATIYF | TGTGCCAGCAGTTTAAGCAGGGTTGCCACCATATATTTT
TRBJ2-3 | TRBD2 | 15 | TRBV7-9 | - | CASKMISGGADTQYF | TGTGCCAGCAAAATGATTAGCGGGGGGGCGGATACGCAGTATTTT
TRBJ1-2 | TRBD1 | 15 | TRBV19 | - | CASSFDRGIRAGYTF | TGTGCCAGTAGTTTCGACAGGGGAATCCGCGCTGGCTACACCTTC
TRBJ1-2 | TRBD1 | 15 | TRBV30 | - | CAWSPPGQGSFGYTF | TGTGCCTGGAGTCCTCCGGGACAGGGGTCCTTTGGCTACACCTTC
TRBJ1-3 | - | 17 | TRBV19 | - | CASSSGETIRRGNTIYF | TGTGCCAGTTCGTCGGGAGAAACAATTCGGCGGGGAAACACCATATATTTT
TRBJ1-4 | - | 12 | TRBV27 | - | CASSRTNEKLFF | TGTGCCAGCAGTCGAACTAATGAAAAACTGTTTTTT
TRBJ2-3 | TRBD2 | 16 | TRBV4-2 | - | CASSQGAGPPMDTQYF | TGTGCCAGCAGCCAAGGAGCGGGGCCCCCTATGGATACGCAGTATTTT
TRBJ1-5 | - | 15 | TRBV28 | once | CASTPGWGPNQPQHF | TGTGCCAGCACCCCTGGGTGGGGGCCCAATCAGCCCCAGCATTTT
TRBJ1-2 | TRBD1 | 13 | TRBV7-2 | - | CASSGDRAGGYTF | TGTGCCAGCAGCGGCGACAGGGCGGGTGGCTACACCTTC
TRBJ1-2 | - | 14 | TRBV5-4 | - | CASKFSETNYGYTF | TGTGCCAGCAAGTTTTCAGAAACGAACTATGGCTACACCTTC
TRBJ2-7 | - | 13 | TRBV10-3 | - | CAISESSSYEQYF | TGTGCCATCAGTGAGTCGTCGTCCTACGAGCAGTACTTC
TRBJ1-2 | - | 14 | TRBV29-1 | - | CSVERGTASYGYTF | TGCAGCGTTGAGCGGGGGACGGCGAGCTATGGCTACACCTTC
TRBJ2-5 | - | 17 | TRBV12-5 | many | CASGLTPLGGHQETQYF | TGTGCTAGTGGTTTGACCCCCCTCGGGGGTCACCAAGAGACCCAGTACTTC
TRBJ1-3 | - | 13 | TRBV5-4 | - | CASSPYNGDTIYF | TGTGCCAGCAGTCCGTACAATGGAGACACCATATATTTT
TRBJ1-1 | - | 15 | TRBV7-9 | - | CASSGLWGADPEAFF | TGTGCCAGCAGCGGATTGTGGGGCGCTGATCCTGAAGCTTTCTTT
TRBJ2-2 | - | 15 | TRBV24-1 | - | CATSAVGQSTGELFF | TGTGCCACCAGTGCCGTAGGACAGTCCACCGGGGAGCTGTTTTTT
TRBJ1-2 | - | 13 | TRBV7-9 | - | CASSLDRSYGYTF | TGTGCCAGCAGCCTGGACAGAAGCTATGGCTACACCTTC
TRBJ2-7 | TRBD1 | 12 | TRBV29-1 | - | CSARQGNYEQYF | TGCAGCGCCCGACAGGGAAACTACGAGCAGTACTTC
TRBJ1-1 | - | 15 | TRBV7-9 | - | CASSLVTGLNTEAFF | TGTGCCAGCAGCTTAGTTACAGGGCTGAACACTGAAGCTTTCTTT
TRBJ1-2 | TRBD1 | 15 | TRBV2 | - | CASRKNRGLNYGYTF | TGTGCCAGCAGGAAAAACAGGGGTCTTAACTATGGCTACACCTTC
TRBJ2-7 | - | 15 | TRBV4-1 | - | CASSQDPNRAYEQYF | TGCGCCAGCAGCCAAGATCCCAACAGGGCGTACGAGCAGTACTTC
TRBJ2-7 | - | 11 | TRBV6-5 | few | CASSNRLGQYF | TGTGCCAGCAGTAACAGGCTCGGGCAGTACTTC
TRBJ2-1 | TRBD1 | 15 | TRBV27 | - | CASSNLGTGRREQFF | TGTGCCAGCAGTAATCTCGGGACAGGTAGGCGTGAGCAGTTCTTC
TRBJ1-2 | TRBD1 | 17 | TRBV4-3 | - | CASSRGGTGLSFGGYTF | TGCGCCAGCAGCCGGGGAGGGACAGGGCTTTCTTTTGGTGGCTACACCTTC
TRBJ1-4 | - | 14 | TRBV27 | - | CASSWGQINEKLFF | TGTGCCAGCAGTTGGGGACAAATTAATGAAAAACTGTTTTTT
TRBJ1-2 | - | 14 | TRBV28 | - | CASSFSGRNYGYTF | TGTGCCAGCAGTTTTTCCGGCAGGAACTATGGCTACACCTTC
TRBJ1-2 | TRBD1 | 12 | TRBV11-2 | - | CASSSLRGLRSF | TGTGCCAGCAGCTCCCTGAGGGGGCTCCGTTCCTTC